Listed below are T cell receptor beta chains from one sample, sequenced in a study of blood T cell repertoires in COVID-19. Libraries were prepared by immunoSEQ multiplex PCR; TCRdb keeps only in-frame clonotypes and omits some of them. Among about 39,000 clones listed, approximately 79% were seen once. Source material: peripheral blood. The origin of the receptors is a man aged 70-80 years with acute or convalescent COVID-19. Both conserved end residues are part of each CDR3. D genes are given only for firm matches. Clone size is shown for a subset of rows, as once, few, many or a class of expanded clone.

TGTGCCAGCAGTCCAAACAGGGTCGGGACTGAAGCTTTCTTT CASSPNRVGTEAFF NA TRBV27 NA TRBJ1-1
TGTGCCAGCACCCCTAGGCGTGGCTCCTACGAGCAGTACTTC CASTPRRGSYEQYF few TRBV11-1 NA TRBJ2-7
TGTGCCAGCAGCTTAAATAGCGGGAGGAACGAGCAGTACTTC CASSLNSGRNEQYF once TRBV7-2 TRBD2 TRBJ2-7
TGCAGCGTTGGACAGGGGGTGAACACCGGGGAGCTGTTTTTT CSVGQGVNTGELFF NA TRBV29-1 TRBD1 TRBJ2-2
TGTGCCGGGGGCGGACAGGCGCTTAGCAATCAGCCCCAGCATTTT CAGGGQALSNQPQHF NA TRBV19 TRBD1 TRBJ1-5
TGTGCCAGCAGTTTGGGGCTTAACACTGAAGCTTTCTTT CASSLGLNTEAFF NA TRBV12-3/TRBV12-4 NA TRBJ1-1
TGCGCCAGCAGCCAAGGCGACAGGGTATTGGCGGAGCTGTTTTTT CASSQGDRVLAELFF few TRBV4-3 TRBD1 TRBJ2-2
TGTGCCAGCAGCCAAGCGCGGGCTGGAAACACCATATATTTT CASSQARAGNTIYF NA TRBV14 NA TRBJ1-3
TGTGCCAGTTTTACTAGCGGGAGAGGGTTCCCAGATACGCAGTATTTT CASFTSGRGFPDTQYF NA TRBV27 TRBD2 TRBJ2-3
TGTGCCAGCAGCTTAGGGTACTTTCAGGGGGTTTCCTACAATGAGCAGTTCTTC CASSLGYFQGVSYNEQFF NA TRBV7-9 TRBD1 TRBJ2-1
TGTGCCAGCAGAGTGGGTGCGGAGCAGCCCCAGCATTTT CASRVGAEQPQHF few TRBV12-3/TRBV12-4 NA TRBJ1-5
TGCAGCGTCAGCGGGACGCCCTCCTACGAGCAGTACTTC CSVSGTPSYEQYF NA TRBV29-1 TRBD2 TRBJ2-7
TGTGCCAGCAGCTTGTCTTCTTGGAACACTGAAGCTTTCTTT CASSLSSWNTEAFF NA TRBV11-2 NA TRBJ1-1
TGTGCCAGCAGCTTGGGGACAGGGGCTGGAAACACCATATATTTT CASSLGTGAGNTIYF NA TRBV5-6 TRBD1 TRBJ1-3
TGTGCCAGCAGCCAAATCGGGGTCGTGGGGGAGCTGTTTTTT CASSQIGVVGELFF NA TRBV5-4 NA TRBJ2-2
TGTGCCAGCAGTTTATCTGTGGCCTCGAGCACAGATACGCAGTATTTT CASSLSVASSTDTQYF NA TRBV27 NA TRBJ2-3
TGTGCCACCAACACCCCGGGACAGGGGGGACAGACCCAGTACTTC CATNTPGQGGQTQYF NA TRBV10-3 TRBD1 TRBJ2-5
TGTGCCAGCAGTCGACAGGGAGGTAGCAATCAGCCCCAGCATTTT CASSRQGGSNQPQHF NA TRBV5-5 TRBD1 TRBJ1-5
TGCGCCAGCCTGGCCGGGACAGGGCCAATCTTC CASLAGTGPIF NA TRBV10-2 TRBD1 TRBJ2-1
TGTGCCAGCACAGGGTGGGAGACCCAGTACTTC CASTGWETQYF NA TRBV3-1/TRBV3-2 NA TRBJ2-5
TGTGCCAGCAGCCCCTCCGGGACAACCAAAAACATTCAGTACTTC CASSPSGTTKNIQYF NA TRBV5-4 NA TRBJ2-4
TGTGCCAGCCTCGCGGGAAACACAGATACGCAGTATTTT CASLAGNTDTQYF once TRBV12-3/TRBV12-4 NA TRBJ2-3
TGTGCCACCGAAGGGACAGGGTGGACCGGGGAGCTGTTTTTT CATEGTGWTGELFF NA TRBV24-1 TRBD1 TRBJ2-2
TGTGCCAGCAGCTTAGCGATAGCGGGAGGGCCCTACGAGCAGTACTTC CASSLAIAGGPYEQYF NA TRBV7-2 TRBD2 TRBJ2-7
TGTGCCACCACCGCGGGAGGGGCCTACAATGAGCAGTTCTTC CATTAGGAYNEQFF NA TRBV15 TRBD2 TRBJ2-1
TGTGCCAGCAGCTCAGAGCGGACCTCCTACAATGAGCAGTTCTTC CASSSERTSYNEQFF NA TRBV7-3 NA TRBJ2-1
TGCGCCAGCAGCCAGGGAGTCGGGCTCGGAAACACCATATATTTT CASSQGVGLGNTIYF few TRBV4-1 NA TRBJ1-3
TGTGCCATCAGGACAGGGGCCACCTATGGCTACACCTTC CAIRTGATYGYTF NA TRBV10-3 TRBD1 TRBJ1-2
TGTGCCAGCAGTGCCAGGACTAGCGGAGGGTCCTACAATGAGCAGTTCTTC CASSARTSGGSYNEQFF NA TRBV6-1 TRBD2 TRBJ2-1
TGTGCCAGCAGCGTAGGTCGAGTCACAGATACGCAGTATTTT CASSVGRVTDTQYF NA TRBV9 NA TRBJ2-3